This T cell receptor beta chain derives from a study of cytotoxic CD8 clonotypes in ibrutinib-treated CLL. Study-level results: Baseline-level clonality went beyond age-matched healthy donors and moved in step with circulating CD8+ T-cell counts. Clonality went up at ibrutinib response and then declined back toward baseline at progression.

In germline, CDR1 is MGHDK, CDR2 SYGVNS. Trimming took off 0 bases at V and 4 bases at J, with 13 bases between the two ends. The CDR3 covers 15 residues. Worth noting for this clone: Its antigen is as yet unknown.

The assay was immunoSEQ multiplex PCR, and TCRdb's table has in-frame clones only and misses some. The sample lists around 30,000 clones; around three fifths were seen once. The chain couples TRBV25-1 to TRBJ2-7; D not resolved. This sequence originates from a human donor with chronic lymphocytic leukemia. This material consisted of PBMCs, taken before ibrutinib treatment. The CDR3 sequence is CASSEYGVDGYEQYF. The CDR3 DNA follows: TGTGCCAGCAGTGAATATGGGGTGGACGGTTACGAGCAGTACTTC.